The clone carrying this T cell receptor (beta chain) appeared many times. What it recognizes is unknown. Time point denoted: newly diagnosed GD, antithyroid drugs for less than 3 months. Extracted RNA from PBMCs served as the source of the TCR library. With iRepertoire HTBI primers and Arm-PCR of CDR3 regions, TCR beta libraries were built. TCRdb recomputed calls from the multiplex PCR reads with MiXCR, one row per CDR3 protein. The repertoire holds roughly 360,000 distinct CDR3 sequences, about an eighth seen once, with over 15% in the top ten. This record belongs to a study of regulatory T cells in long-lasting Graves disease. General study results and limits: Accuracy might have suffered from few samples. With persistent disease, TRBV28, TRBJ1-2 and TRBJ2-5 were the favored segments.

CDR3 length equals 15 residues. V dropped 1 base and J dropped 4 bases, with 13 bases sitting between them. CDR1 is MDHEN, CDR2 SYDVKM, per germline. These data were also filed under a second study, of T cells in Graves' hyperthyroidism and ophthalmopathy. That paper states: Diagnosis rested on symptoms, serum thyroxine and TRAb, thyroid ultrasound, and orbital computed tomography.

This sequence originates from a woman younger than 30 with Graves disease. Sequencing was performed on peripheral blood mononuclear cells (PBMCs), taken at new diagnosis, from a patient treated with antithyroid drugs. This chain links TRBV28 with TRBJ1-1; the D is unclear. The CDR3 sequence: CASSLSAGWGTEAFF. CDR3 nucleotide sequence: TGTGCCAGCAGTTTATCGGCCGGATGGGGCACTGAAGCTTTCTTT.